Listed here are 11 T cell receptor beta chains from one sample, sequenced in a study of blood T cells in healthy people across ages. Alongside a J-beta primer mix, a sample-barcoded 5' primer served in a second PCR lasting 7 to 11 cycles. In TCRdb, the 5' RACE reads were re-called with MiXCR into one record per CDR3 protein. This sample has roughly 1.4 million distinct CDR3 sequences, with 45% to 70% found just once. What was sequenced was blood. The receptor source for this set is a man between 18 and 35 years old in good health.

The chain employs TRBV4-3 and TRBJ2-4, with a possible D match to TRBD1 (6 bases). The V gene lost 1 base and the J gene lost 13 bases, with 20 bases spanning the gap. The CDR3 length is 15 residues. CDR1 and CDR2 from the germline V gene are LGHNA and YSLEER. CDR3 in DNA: TGCGCCAGCAGCCAAGTAGGGCGACAGGCCAAGGAGCAGTACTTC. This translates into CASSQVGRQAKEQYF.

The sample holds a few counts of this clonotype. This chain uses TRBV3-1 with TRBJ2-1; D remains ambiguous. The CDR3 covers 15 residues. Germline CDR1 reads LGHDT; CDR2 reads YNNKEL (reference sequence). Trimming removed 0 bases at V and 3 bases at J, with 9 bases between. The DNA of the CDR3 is TGTGCCAGCAGCCAAGATAGCTCTCACTACAATGAGCAGTTCTTC. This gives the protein CASSQDSSHYNEQFF.

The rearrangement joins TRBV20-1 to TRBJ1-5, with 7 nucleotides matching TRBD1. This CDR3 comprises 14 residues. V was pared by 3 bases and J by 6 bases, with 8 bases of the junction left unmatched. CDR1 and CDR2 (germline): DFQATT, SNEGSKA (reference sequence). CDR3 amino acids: CSASLGTVGQPQHF. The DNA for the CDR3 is TGCAGTGCTAGTCTCGGGACAGTTGGTCAGCCCCAGCATTTT.

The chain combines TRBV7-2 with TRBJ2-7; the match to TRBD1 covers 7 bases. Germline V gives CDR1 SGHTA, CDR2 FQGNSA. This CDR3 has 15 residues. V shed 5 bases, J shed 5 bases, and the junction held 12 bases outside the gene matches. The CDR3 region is CASSKSVQGVDEQYF. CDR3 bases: TGTGCCAGCAGCAAGTCGGTCCAGGGGGTGGACGAGCAGTACTTC.

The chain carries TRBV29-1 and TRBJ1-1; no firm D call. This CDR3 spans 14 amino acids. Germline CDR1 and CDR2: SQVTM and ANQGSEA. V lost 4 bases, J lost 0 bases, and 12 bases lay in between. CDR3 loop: CSVVPGGLNTEAFF. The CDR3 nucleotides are TGCAGCGTTGTTCCGGGAGGACTGAACACTGAAGCTTTCTTT.

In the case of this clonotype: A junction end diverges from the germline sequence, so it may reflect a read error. The CDR3 here is CANSGSPEAFF. Here the CDR3 DNA reads TGTGCCAACAGTGGATCCCCTGAAGCTTTCTTT. This chain uses TRBV2 with TRBJ1-1, with D unclear. The germline V gene encodes CDR1 SNHLY and CDR2 FYNNEI. CDR3 length: 11 residues.

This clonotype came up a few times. The CDR3 sequence: CASSVGDGSYEQYF. For the CDR3, the DNA is TGTGCCAGCAGCGTAGGGGACGGATCCTACGAGCAGTACTTC. This chain links TRBV9 with TRBJ2-7; perhaps D is TRBD1 or TRBD2 (5 bases each). The CDR3 spans 14 residues. The V end lost 0 bases, the J end lost 1 base, and 8 bases lay between the germline ends. Germline CDR1 and CDR2: SGDLS and YYNGEE.

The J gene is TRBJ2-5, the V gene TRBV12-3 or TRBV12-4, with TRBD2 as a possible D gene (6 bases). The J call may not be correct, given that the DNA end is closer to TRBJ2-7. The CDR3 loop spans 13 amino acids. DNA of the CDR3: TGTGCCAGCAGTTGGGACTTTACCAGCGAGCAGTACTTC. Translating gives CASSWDFTSEQYF.

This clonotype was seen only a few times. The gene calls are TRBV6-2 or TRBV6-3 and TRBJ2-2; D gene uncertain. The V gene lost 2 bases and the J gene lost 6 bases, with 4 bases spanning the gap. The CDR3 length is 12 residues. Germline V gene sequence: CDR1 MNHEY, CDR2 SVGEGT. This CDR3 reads CASSYEAGELFF. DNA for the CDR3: TGTGCCAGCAGTTACGAGGCCGGGGAGCTGTTTTTT.

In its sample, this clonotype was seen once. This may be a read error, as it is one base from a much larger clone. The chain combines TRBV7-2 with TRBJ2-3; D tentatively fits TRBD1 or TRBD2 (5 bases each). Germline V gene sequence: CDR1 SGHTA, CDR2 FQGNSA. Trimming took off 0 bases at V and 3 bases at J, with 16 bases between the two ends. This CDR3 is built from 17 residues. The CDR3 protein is CTSSLALGAGETDTQYF. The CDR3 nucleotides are TGTACCAGCAGCTTAGCGCTTGGGGCGGGTGAGACAGATACGCAGTATTTT.

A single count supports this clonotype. The CDR3 sequence: CASSYQGQGASLPYNEQFF. The CDR3, as DNA: TGTGCCAGCAGTTACCAGGGACAGGGTGCCTCGCTACCTTACAATGAGCAGTTCTTC. The rearrangement joins TRBV6-5 to TRBJ2-1; 9 bases match TRBD1. The trim removed 2 bases at V and 4 bases at J, leaving 15 bases unmatched. CDR1 and CDR2 from the germline V gene are MNHEY and SVGAGI. CDR3 length equals 19 residues.